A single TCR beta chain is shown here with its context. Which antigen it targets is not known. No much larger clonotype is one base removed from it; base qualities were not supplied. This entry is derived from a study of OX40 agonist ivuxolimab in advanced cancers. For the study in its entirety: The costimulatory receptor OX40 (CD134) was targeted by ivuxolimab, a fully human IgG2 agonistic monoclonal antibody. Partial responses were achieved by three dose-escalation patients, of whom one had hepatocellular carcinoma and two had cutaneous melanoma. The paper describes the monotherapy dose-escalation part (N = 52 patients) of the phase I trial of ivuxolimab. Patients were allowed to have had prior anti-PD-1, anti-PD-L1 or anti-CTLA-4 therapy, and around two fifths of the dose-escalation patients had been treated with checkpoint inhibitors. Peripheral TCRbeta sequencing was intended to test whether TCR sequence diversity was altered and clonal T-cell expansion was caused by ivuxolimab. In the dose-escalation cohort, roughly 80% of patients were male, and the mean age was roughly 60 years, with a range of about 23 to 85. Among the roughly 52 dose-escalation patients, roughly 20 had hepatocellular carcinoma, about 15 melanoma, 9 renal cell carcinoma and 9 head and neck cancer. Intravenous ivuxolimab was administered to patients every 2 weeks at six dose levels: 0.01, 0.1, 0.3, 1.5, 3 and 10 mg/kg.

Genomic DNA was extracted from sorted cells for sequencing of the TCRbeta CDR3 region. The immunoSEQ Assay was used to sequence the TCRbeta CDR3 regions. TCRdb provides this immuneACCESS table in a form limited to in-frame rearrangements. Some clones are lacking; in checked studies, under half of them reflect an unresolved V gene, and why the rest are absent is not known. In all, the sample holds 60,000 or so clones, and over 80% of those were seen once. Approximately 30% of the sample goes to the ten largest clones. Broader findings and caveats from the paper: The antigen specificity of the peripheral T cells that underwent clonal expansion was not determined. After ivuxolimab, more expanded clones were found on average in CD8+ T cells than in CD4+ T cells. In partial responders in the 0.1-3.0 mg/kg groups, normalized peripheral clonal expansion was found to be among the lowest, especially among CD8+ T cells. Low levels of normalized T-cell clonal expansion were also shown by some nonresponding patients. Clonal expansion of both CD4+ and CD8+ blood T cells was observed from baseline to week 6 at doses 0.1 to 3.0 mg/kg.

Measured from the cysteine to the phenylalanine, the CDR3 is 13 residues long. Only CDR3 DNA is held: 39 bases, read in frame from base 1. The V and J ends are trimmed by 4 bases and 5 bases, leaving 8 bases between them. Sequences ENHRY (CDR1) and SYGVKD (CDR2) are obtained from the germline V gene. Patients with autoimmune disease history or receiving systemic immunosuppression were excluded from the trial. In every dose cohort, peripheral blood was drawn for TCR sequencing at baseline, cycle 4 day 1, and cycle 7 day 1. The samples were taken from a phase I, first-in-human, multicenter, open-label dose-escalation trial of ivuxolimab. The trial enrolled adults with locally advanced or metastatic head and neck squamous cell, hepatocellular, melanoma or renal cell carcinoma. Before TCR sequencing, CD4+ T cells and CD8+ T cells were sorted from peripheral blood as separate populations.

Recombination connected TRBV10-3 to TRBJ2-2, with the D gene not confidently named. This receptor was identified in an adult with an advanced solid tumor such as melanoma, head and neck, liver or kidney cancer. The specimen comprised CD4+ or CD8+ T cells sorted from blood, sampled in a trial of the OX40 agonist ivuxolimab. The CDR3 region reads CAISGHGTGELFF. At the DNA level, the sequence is TGTGCCATCAGTGGGCATGGGACCGGGGAGCTGTTTTTT.